Listed below are T cell receptor beta chains from one sample, sequenced in a study of PD-1 blockade in mismatch repair-deficient tumors. The repertoire was sequenced with immunoSEQ multiplex PCR; TCRdb's copy has only in-frame clones and lacks some. The sample lists 15,000 to 25,000 clones; over 75% were seen once. Material: PBMCs, obtained 52 weeks after starting pembrolizumab. All receptors come from an adult with mismatch repair-deficient cancer. CDR3s include the opening cysteine and the closing phenylalanine or tryptophan. Each record gives: V gene, clone size, J gene, D gene, CDR3 protein, CDR3 DNA. The D gene is left open where the match is weak. The listing skips clone size in some rows; elsewhere it reads once, few, many or a size class.

TRBV5-6	NA	TRBJ2-1	NA	CASSYPQGAYNEQFF	TGTGCCAGCAGCTACCCCCAGGGTGCTTACAATGAGCAGTTCTTC
TRBV5-1	NA	TRBJ1-2	TRBD1	CASSPSTGYGYTF	TGCGCCAGCAGCCCGTCGACAGGGTATGGCTACACCTTC
TRBV28	NA	TRBJ2-7	TRBD2	CASSLPSGSPYEQYF	TGTGCCAGCAGTTTACCTAGCGGGAGCCCCTACGAGCAGTACTTC
TRBV29-1	NA	TRBJ2-1	TRBD2	CSVEFGLAGTNEQFF	TGCAGCGTTGAGTTTGGACTAGCGGGCACCAATGAGCAGTTCTTC
TRBV5-4	few	TRBJ2-1	NA	CASSFVNEQFF	TGTGCCAGCAGCTTCGTTAATGAGCAGTTCTTC
TRBV27	NA	TRBJ2-1	NA	CAGSPRMNEQFF	TGTGCCGGCAGCCCCAGGATGAATGAGCAGTTCTTC
TRBV7-8	NA	TRBJ2-1	NA	CASSPHAGPSSYNEQFF	TGTGCCAGCAGCCCCCATGCAGGCCCAAGCTCCTACAATGAGCAGTTCTTC
TRBV5-1	once	TRBJ2-3	TRBD2	CASSETRLAGGTDTQYF	TGCGCCAGCAGCGAAACACGACTAGCGGGAGGCACAGATACGCAGTATTTT
TRBV9	NA	TRBJ1-3	NA	CASSFTGLYSGNTIYF	TGTGCCAGCAGCTTCACGGGACTTTACTCTGGAAACACCATATATTTT
TRBV10-3	NA	TRBJ2-5	NA	CAISEGGSEGETQYF	TGTGCCATCAGTGAGGGGGGGAGTGAGGGAGAGACCCAGTACTTC
TRBV6-5	once	TRBJ1-1	NA	CASSYSASTEAFF	TGTGCCAGCAGTTACTCGGCCAGCACTGAAGCTTTCTTT
TRBV7-3	few	TRBJ2-7	TRBD1	CASSLGQGITEVDEQYF	TGTGCCAGCAGCTTAGGACAGGGGATAACGGAGGTTGACGAGCAGTACTTC
TRBV28	NA	TRBJ2-7	TRBD2	CASSLGGTSGRYEQYF	TGTGCCAGCAGTTTAGGAGGGACTAGCGGGAGGTACGAGCAGTACTTC
TRBV5-4	NA	TRBJ2-5	TRBD2	CASSLLAGEGETQYF	TGTGCCAGCAGCTTACTAGCGGGAGAAGGGGAGACCCAGTACTTC
TRBV5-1	few	TRBJ2-7	TRBD2	CASSLASGSLYEQYF	TGCGCCAGCAGCTTGGCTAGCGGGAGTTTATACGAGCAGTACTTC
TRBV5-1	NA	TRBJ2-1	NA	CASSSDNWPYNEQFF	TGCGCCAGCAGCTCGGACAATTGGCCCTACAATGAGCAGTTCTTC
TRBV6-5	NA	TRBJ1-5	NA	CASSRGGSNQPQHF	TGTGCCAGCAGTCGGGGGGGTAGCAATCAGCCCCAGCATTTT
TRBV27	once	TRBJ2-3	NA	CASRGQTDTQYF	TGTGCCAGCAGGGGACAAACAGATACGCAGTATTTT
TRBV5-1	NA	TRBJ2-7	TRBD2	CASSLGVTSGTEQYF	TGCGCCAGCAGCTTGGGTGTGACTAGCGGGACCGAGCAGTACTTC
TRBV4-2	NA	TRBJ2-3	NA	CASSQASLPDTQYF	TGTGCCAGCAGCCAAGCCAGTCTTCCAGATACGCAGTATTTT
TRBV11-2	few	TRBJ2-7	TRBD2	CASSFGLAGPYEQYF	TGTGCCAGCAGCTTCGGTCTAGCGGGCCCTTACGAGCAGTACTTC
TRBV19	NA	TRBJ2-7	TRBD1	CASRDRASYEQYF	TGTGCCAGTCGGGACAGGGCCTCCTACGAGCAGTACTTC
TRBV7-3	NA	TRBJ2-1	NA	CASSSTALNEQFF	TGTGCCAGCAGCTCAACTGCACTCAATGAGCAGTTCTTC
TRBV2	few	TRBJ2-7	NA	CASIGALTYEQYF	TGTGCCAGCATTGGGGCCCTCACCTACGAGCAGTACTTC
TRBV30	NA	TRBJ2-2	NA	CAWGGGGTNTGELFF	TGTGCCTGGGGAGGTGGGGGCACGAACACCGGGGAGCTGTTTTTT
TRBV30	NA	TRBJ1-2	TRBD1	CAWSGGQGPNYGYTF	TGTGCCTGGAGTGGTGGACAGGGTCCTAACTATGGCTACACCTTC
TRBV27	few	TRBJ2-7	TRBD2	CASSSLSGDLYEQYF	TGTGCCAGCAGTTCCCTTAGCGGGGACCTTTACGAGCAGTACTTC
TRBV5-4	NA	TRBJ2-3	NA	CASSLAAGTTDTQYF	TGTGCCAGCAGCTTAGCGGCGGGTACTACAGATACGCAGTATTTT
TRBV6-4	NA	TRBJ2-2	TRBD2	CASSPFAGVGTGELFF	TGTGCCAGCAGCCCTTTTGCGGGAGTAGGAACCGGGGAGCTGTTTTTT